The clone carrying this T cell receptor beta chain was counted at least ten times. The CDR3 consists of 8 residues. Germline CDR1 and CDR2: SQVTM and ANQGSEA. This specimen comes from a study of early T cells in non-severe SARS-CoV-2 infection. Unique molecular identifiers (one per individual cDNA molecule) were attached. Each CDR3 protein is one row after TCRdb ran MiXCR on the 5' RACE reads. The repertoire holds tens of thousands of distinct CDR3 sequences, with roughly an eighth as singletons. The sample consisted of whole blood. This clonotype was sampled from an adult who was a healthcare worker with PCR-confirmed SARS-CoV-2 infection or an uninfected control (not recorded which). The chain has TRBV29-1 and TRBJ2-3; no reliable D call. CDR3 amino acids: CKADTQYF. The CDR3 bases are TGCAAGGCGGATACGCAGTATTTT.